The rows below give T cell receptor beta chains drawn from one sample of a study of shared clonotypes between healthy human individuals. Repertoires were generated with immunoSEQ multiplex PCR, while TCRdb's copy carries only in-frame clones and drops some. The table lists some 2.4 million clones, over 85% of them singletons. The sequenced sample was naive CD4+ T cells from PBMCs. Every receptor here comes from a man aged 18 to 30 in good health. Some clones in this sample may be carry-over from other donors' samples. The CDR3 runs from the conserved cysteine through the conserved F or W. The D gene is left open where the match is weak. Expanded clones are given a class, and other clones once, few, many or no size at all.

TRBJ2-1 | once | NA | TRBV4-3 | CASSQDRRDPFF
TRBJ2-3 | NA | NA | TRBV5-1 | CASSFEGGLSTDTQYF
TRBJ1-3 | NA | NA | TRBV19 | CASSTDSFSGNTIYF
TRBJ2-1 | NA | TRBD2 | TRBV5-4 | CASSTGLAGNNEQFF
TRBJ2-4 | NA | NA | TRBV9 | CASSERGTGTLNIQYF
TRBJ2-7 | NA | TRBD2 | TRBV4-2 | CASSQSGDYYEQYF
TRBJ2-1 | NA | TRBD1 | TRBV7-3 | CASSLIPGQGLSEQFF
TRBJ2-7 | once | TRBD2 | TRBV28 | CASTSGGSYEQYF
TRBJ2-1 | NA | TRBD2 | TRBV4-1 | CASSQVIREGFYNEQFF
TRBJ1-2 | NA | NA | TRBV20-1 | CSARSGDGYTF
TRBJ1-5 | NA | NA | TRBV18 | CASSPADSNQPQHF
TRBJ2-7 | NA | NA | TRBV18 | CASSPTEYEQYF
TRBJ1-6 | once | NA | TRBV30 | CAWTVVGPGSYNSPLHF
TRBJ2-5 | NA | TRBD2 | TRBV5-4 | CASSSTSGRGETQYF
TRBJ2-1 | NA | TRBD2 | TRBV19 | CASSLRLAYEQFF
TRBJ2-3 | once | NA | TRBV11-2 | CASRSLRDIGTDTQYF
TRBJ2-1 | NA | TRBD2 | TRBV19 | CASSIVAGANNEQFF
TRBJ1-5 | NA | NA | TRBV2 | CASSARGPNQPQHF
TRBJ1-1 | NA | NA | TRBV5-6 | CASSLLWNTEAFF
TRBJ2-2 | NA | TRBD2 | TRBV6-5 | CASSWGLAGDAGELFF
TRBJ2-2 | few | TRBD2 | TRBV5-1 | CASSLDWAGGPTGELFF
TRBJ2-1 | NA | NA | TRBV7-9 | CASSSKGLGPLGEQFF
TRBJ2-7 | NA | NA | TRBV6-4 | CASSDPETHIVNYEQYF
TRBJ2-5 | NA | TRBD2 | TRBV9 | CASSVGTSGPRGETQYF
TRBJ2-5 | NA | NA | TRBV7-3 | CASSSTGGTRETQYF
TRBJ1-5 | few | TRBD1 | TRBV30 | CAWSLGQGGGQPQHF
TRBJ1-2 | NA | NA | TRBV28 | CASSSRAGYTF
TRBJ2-5 | NA | NA | TRBV18 | CASSVTPTGIQETQYF
TRBJ1-6 | NA | NA | TRBV30 | CAWSVTGDSSYNSPLHF
TRBJ2-3 | NA | NA | TRBV18 | CASSIRGDGTQYF
TRBJ2-6 | once | NA | TRBV4-2 | CASSPASAGANVLTF
TRBJ2-2 | NA | TRBD1 | TRBV6-1 | CASSGTGGDTGELFF
TRBJ2-7 | NA | TRBD2 | TRBV10-3 | CAISETSGTYEQYF
NA | NA | TRBD2 | TRBV7-9 | CASSLRREGREQYF
TRBJ1-1 | NA | NA | TRBV12-5 | CASEDRRVAAFF
TRBJ2-6 | once | TRBD2 | TRBV5-1 | CASSLFTSGSGANVLTF
TRBJ1-1 | NA | TRBD1 | TRBV5-4 | CASSSPLTGGTEAFF
TRBJ2-5 | NA | TRBD1 | TRBV14 | CASTSGQKQETQYF
TRBJ1-2 | NA | TRBD1 | TRBV5-1 | CASSFAGTGGEVNTF
TRBJ2-1 | once | NA | TRBV9 | CASSVSSTSYNEQFF
TRBJ2-1 | once | NA | TRBV15 | CATSSGVLEQFF
TRBJ1-4 | NA | NA | TRBV9 | CASSVGTGLNEKLFF
TRBJ2-7 | NA | TRBD1 | TRBV25-1 | CASSEYTPGQQHYEQYF
TRBJ2-3 | NA | NA | TRBV4-1 | CASSQVSMGTDTQYF
TRBJ2-5 | NA | TRBD1 | TRBV4-1 | CASSQRGGGDRAGETQYF
TRBJ2-7 | once | NA | TRBV6-5 | CASSTPSRPSYEQYF
TRBJ1-2 | NA | NA | TRBV28 | CASSDPAYGYTF
TRBJ1-2 | few | NA | TRBV28 | CASSFDYGGYGYTF